A selection of T cell receptor beta chains follows, all from one sample in a study of graft-versus-host responses after intestinal transplantation. Sequencing used immunoSEQ multiplex PCR; TCRdb keeps in-frame clones, though not all of them. This repertoire shows roughly 5,700 clones, roughly 65% found once; its top ten account for about 31%. The input for sequencing was ileum tissue, taken approximately 310 days after intestinal transplant. The receptors here all came from a human patient who received an intestinal transplant, so some T cells may come from the graft donor. Both conserved end residues are part of each CDR3. D genes are given only for firm matches. Clone size is stated in some rows and not others, as once, few, many or a class when expanded.

j_call clone_size d_call v_call cdr3_aa cdr3_nt
TRBJ1-4 NA NA TRBV6-6 CASSSSGNNEKLFF TGTGCCAGCAGTTCCTCCGGGAACAATGAAAAACTGTTTTTT
TRBJ2-5 once NA TRBV4-3 CASSQDISGETQYF TGCGCCAGCAGCCAAGATATAAGCGGCGAGACCCAGTACTTC
TRBJ1-4 few NA TRBV11-2 CASSLAQNEKLFF TGTGCCAGCAGCTTAGCTCAGAATGAAAAACTGTTTTTT
TRBJ1-1 NA TRBD1 TRBV20-1 CSATGGVEAFF TGCAGTGCTACAGGGGGTGTTGAAGCTTTCTTT
TRBJ2-5 NA NA TRBV25-1 CASSEGRGHTEGETQYF TGTGCCAGCAGTGAGGGGCGGGGGCACACGGAGGGAGAGACCCAGTACTTC
TRBJ2-5 NA NA TRBV2 CASSEALGGSETQYF TGTGCCAGCAGTGAAGCGCTTGGGGGGAGTGAGACCCAGTACTTC
TRBJ2-3 once NA TRBV27 CASSFLGTAATDTQYF TGTGCCAGCAGTTTCCTCGGGACTGCCGCCACAGATACGCAGTATTTT
TRBJ2-7 once NA TRBV28 CASSLKGAIYEQYF TGTGCCAGCAGTTTAAAGGGAGCTATTTACGAGCAGTACTTC
TRBJ1-5 NA TRBD1 TRBV28 CASSSDRGVNQPQHF TGTGCCAGCAGTTCAGACAGGGGGGTCAATCAGCCCCAGCATTTT
TRBJ2-7 NA NA TRBV7-2 CASSFRGGTVYEQYF TGTGCCAGCAGTTTTAGAGGGGGGACTGTCTACGAGCAGTACTTC
TRBJ1-5 NA NA TRBV5-3 CARSLASSYKSAQHF TGTGCCAGAAGCTTGGCGTCCAGCTACAAATCAGCCCAGCATTTT
TRBJ2-4 NA NA TRBV20-1 CSASAKNIQYF TGCAGTGCTAGCGCCAAAAACATTCAGTACTTC
TRBJ2-1 NA NA TRBV7-8 CASSLASGLLQFF TGTGCCAGCAGCTTAGCGTCCGGGCTGTTGCAGTTCTTC
TRBJ2-5 NA NA TRBV5-1 CASSYSPVGETQYF TGCGCCAGCAGCTATAGCCCTGTGGGAGAGACCCAGTACTTC
TRBJ2-7 NA NA TRBV6-5 CASSYAGFSSYEQYF TGTGCCAGCAGTTACGCAGGGTTTTCGTCCTACGAGCAGTACTTC
TRBJ2-7 NA NA TRBV2 CASIGLRSYEQYF TGTGCCAGCATCGGGCTAAGGTCCTACGAGCAGTACTTC
TRBJ2-6 NA NA TRBV27 CASSLYAMAGGGSGANVLTF TGTGCCAGCAGTTTATATGCCATGGCAGGGGGAGGTTCTGGGGCCAACGTCCTGACTTTC